One sample yielded the 32 T cell receptor beta chains listed below, sequenced in a study of HIV-infected patients and healthy controls. TCRdb processed the 5' RACE reads anew with MiXCR; each CDR3 protein has one entry. The sample records some 70,000 distinct CDR3 sequences, 15% to 20% being singletons. The sequencing sample was made of CD4+ T cells from blood. These receptors all stem from a human donor in good health.

The rearrangement uses TRBV6-6 and TRBJ1-6; D is undetermined. Per the germline V gene, CDR1 is MNHNY and CDR2 is SVGAGI (reference sequence). Trimming pared 5 bases from V and 0 bases from J, leaving 5 bases between. The CDR3 loop spans 14 amino acids. The CDR3 DNA is TGTGCCAGCAGTCTACACTCCTATAATTCACCCCTCCACTTT. Amino acids: CASSLHSYNSPLHF.

The CDR3 nucleotides read TGTGCCAGCAGTCAGGGGGCCTCGCCAAGAGAGACCCAGTACTTC. This gives the protein CASSQGASPRETQYF. This chain connects TRBV6-6 to TRBJ2-5; 8 bases are a match to TRBD1. Germline values: CDR1 MNHNY, CDR2 SVGAGI (reference sequence). CDR3 size: 15 residues. The V gene end was trimmed by 5 bases and the J gene end by 4 bases; junction bases not matched to a gene: 9.

This CDR3 is CASSFSGTGGYGYTF. CDR3 nucleotide sequence: TGTGCCAGCAGCTTCTCCGGGACAGGGGGCTATGGCTACACCTTC. The V call is TRBV7-2, the J call TRBJ1-2, with 11 bases lining up with TRBD1. V shed 3 bases and J 4 bases; nucleotides not matched to a gene: 4. This CDR3 contains 15 residues. In germline, CDR1 is SGHTA, CDR2 FQGNSA.

Ten or more counts support this clonotype. This chain uses TRBV6-1 with TRBJ1-1; D is possibly TRBD1 (6 bases). The germline CDR1 and CDR2 sequences are MNHNS and SASEGT. The CDR3 has 13 residues. Trimming took off 4 bases at V and 4 bases at J, with 10 bases between the two ends. Here the CDR3 DNA reads TGTGCCAGCAGTGTACAGGGAAGCACTGAAGCTTTCTTT. Protein product: CASSVQGSTEAFF.

Ten or more counts support this clonotype. The chain is built from TRBV6-5 and TRBJ1-6; tentatively, D is TRBD1 (5 bases). The CDR3 sequence is 15 residues long. V was clipped by 7 bases and J by 0 bases, with 10 bases between them. Germline values: CDR1 MNHEY, CDR2 SVGAGI. CDR3 coding DNA: TGTGCCAGCACGACAGACAGCTCCTATAATTCACCCCTCCACTTT. As protein: CASTTDSSYNSPLHF.

This chain links TRBV6-5 with TRBJ1-1; D may be TRBD1 (5 bases). The CDR3 extends over 14 amino acids. Trimming cost V 5 bases and J 4 bases, with 14 bases left between them. Germline CDR1 and CDR2: MNHEY and SVGAGI. CDR3 protein: CASSKGPESTEAFF. CDR3 DNA sequence: TGTGCCAGCAGTAAGGGACCGGAGAGCACTGAAGCTTTCTTT.

This clonotype was observed many times. The V and J genes are TRBV7-8 and TRBJ1-3, with D possibly matching TRBD1 (6 bases). V lost 3 bases and J lost 2, with 17 bases in between. CDR1 and CDR2 (germline): SGHVS, FQNEAQ. CDR3 length equals 17 residues. The CDR3 sequence: CASSLFYTGSAGNTIYF. In nucleotides, the CDR3 is TGTGCCAGCAGCTTGTTCTATACAGGGTCCGCTGGAAACACCATATATTTT. The whole variable domain, filled in from reference TRBV7-8 and TRBJ1-3, reads GAGVSQSPRYKVAKRGQDVALRCDPISGHVSLFWYQQALGQGPEFLTYFQNEAQLDKSGLPSDRFFAERPEGSVSTLKIQRTQQEDSAVYLCASSLFYTGSAGNTIYFGEGSWLTVV.

V and J are TRBV7-9 and TRBJ2-7; 8 nucleotides agree with TRBD2. This CDR3 region has 15 residues. Germline CDR1 is SEHNR and CDR2 is FQNEAQ (reference sequence). With 3 bases clipped from V and 6 bases from J, the junction kept 10 bases outside the gene matches. CDR3 nucleotide sequence: TGTGCCAGCAGCTTGTCGGGATTTGCGGGAGGCGAGCAGTACTTC. Translated, it gives CASSLSGFAGGEQYF.

The chain joins TRBV13 to TRBJ2-6, with 12 bases that match TRBD1. The CDR3 runs 18 residues. The J segment lost 3 bases and the V segment lost 1 base, leaving 4 bases of the junction unmatched. Germline CDR1 reads PRHDT; CDR2 reads FYEKMQ (reference sequence). This CDR3 is CASSLEGTGGFGANVLTF. As DNA, the CDR3 is TGTGCCAGCAGCTTAGAAGGGACAGGGGGCTTTGGGGCCAACGTCCTGACTTTC.

This clonotype was observed many times. The J gene is TRBJ1-5, the V gene TRBV18, with D possibly being TRBD1 (6 bases). Trimming removed 1 base from V and 4 bases from J, with 11 bases in between. Looked up from germline, CDR1 is KGHSH and CDR2 is LQKENI. This CDR3 is built from 15 residues. The CDR3 loop reads CASSPLGHPNQPQHF. Here the CDR3 DNA reads TGTGCCAGCTCACCACTGGGACACCCTAATCAGCCCCAGCATTTT.

The chain recombines TRBV3-1 with TRBJ2-6; D remains ambiguous. Germline V gene lookup returns CDR1 LGHDT and CDR2 YNNKEL (reference sequence). The ends were cut back, 1 base at V and 2 bases at J, with 9 bases in the middle. The CDR3 covers 16 residues. The CDR3 DNA follows: TGTGCCAGCAGCCAAGTCCACCCAGCTGGGGCCAACGTCCTGACTTTC. Its protein is CASSQVHPAGANVLTF.

This clonotype was detected many times. J is TRBJ2-3 and V is TRBV6-5; 10 bases are a match to TRBD2. The CDR3 loop spans 17 amino acids. Germline lookup yields CDR1 MNHEY and CDR2 SVGAGI. Germline trimming cut 5 bases from V and 1 base from J; bases unmatched to any gene: 9. DNA for the CDR3: TGTGCCAGCAGTCGGGACCCCGGGACTAGCGGCACAGATACGCAGTATTTT. It specifies CASSRDPGTSGTDTQYF.

The chain is built from TRBV6-1 and TRBJ1-2, with a tentative D call TRBD1 (6 bases). Germline V gene lookup returns CDR1 MNHNS and CDR2 SASEGT. V gave up 5 bases and J gave up 4 bases, with 23 bases separating them. The CDR3 has 17 amino acids. CDR3 residues: CASSLQPVKQGGYGYTF. The CDR3 nucleotides are TGTGCCAGCAGTCTTCAGCCCGTAAAACAGGGCGGCTATGGCTACACCTTC.

The sample holds many counts of this clonotype. This rearrangement joins TRBV4-2 to TRBJ2-1; 9 nucleotides line up with TRBD2. The V gene end was trimmed by 0 bases and the J gene end by 7 bases; junction bases not matched to a gene: 4. CDR3 size: 15 residues. Germline-derived CDR1 and CDR2 are LGHNA and YNFKEQ. The CDR3: CASSQDSGGGNEQFF. Here the CDR3 DNA reads TGTGCCAGCAGCCAAGATAGCGGGGGAGGGAATGAGCAGTTCTTC.

The sample holds a few counts of this clonotype. The V gene is TRBV6-5, the J gene TRBJ2-5, with D hard to call. CDR1 and CDR2 (germline): MNHEY, SVGAGI. Between the trimmed V and J ends, which lost 0 bases and 5 bases, there was a span of 13 bases. This CDR3 region has 15 residues. Written as DNA, the CDR3 is TGTGCCAGCAGTTACTCGGCAGGCAGAACTGAGACCCAGTACTTC. It specifies CASSYSAGRTETQYF.

This clonotype was counted many times. The V and J genes are TRBV10-2 and TRBJ1-2; no clear D. The CDR3 runs to 13 residues. V was pared by 6 bases and J by 1 base, with 9 bases between. Germline V gene lookup returns CDR1 WSHSY and CDR2 SAAADI. The CDR3 loop reads CASSVKINYGYTF. In nucleotides, the CDR3 is TGCGCCAGCAGCGTTAAGATTAACTATGGCTACACCTTC.

This clonotype occurred a few times. This sequence joins TRBV19 and TRBJ2-6; 9 bases match TRBD1. Germline V gene data show CDR1 as LNHDA and CDR2 as SQIVND (reference sequence). The length of the CDR3 is 17 residues. The V and J ends lost 4 bases and 0 bases, in that order; junction bases with no gene match: 4. CDR3 residues: CASSRDRAVSGANVLTF. Here the CDR3 DNA reads TGTGCCAGTAGTAGGGACAGGGCCGTCTCTGGGGCCAACGTCCTGACTTTC. Variable domain in full (rest from reference TRBV19 and TRBJ2-6): DGGITQSPKYLFRKEGQNVTLSCEQNLNHDAMYWYRQDPGQGLRLIYYSQIVNDFQKGDIAEGYSVSREKKESFPLTVTSAQKNPTAFYLCASSRDRAVSGANVLTFGAGSRLTVL.

This clonotype has a count of ten or more. In DNA, the CDR3 is TGTGCCAGCAGCCTTTACAGGGGCCAAGTTGACGCTTTCTTT. This gives the protein CASSLYRGQVDAFF. The chain employs TRBV7-2 and TRBJ1-1; 7 bases agree with TRBD1. The length of the CDR3 is 14 residues. The germline V gene encodes CDR1 SGHTA and CDR2 FQGNSA. Losses at the gene ends were 5 bases for V and 11 bases for J; bases not matched to a gene: 14.

This chain connects TRBV5-4 to TRBJ1-4; weak D call: TRBD1 (6 bases). CDR3 size: 18 residues. V was clipped by 0 bases and J by 6 bases, with 21 bases between them. Germline V gives CDR1 SGHNT, CDR2 YYREEE (reference sequence). This CDR3 reads CASSLGGAGKTPYEKLFF. The CDR3 DNA is TGTGCCAGCAGCTTGGGGGGGGCAGGGAAAACCCCCTATGAAAAACTGTTTTTT.

This clonotype was seen many times. The V call is TRBV20-1, the J call TRBJ2-7; D is unclear. The CDR3 has 12 amino acids. CDR1 is DFQATT and CDR2 is SNEGSKA in the germline V gene (reference sequence). Trimming took 5 bases from V and 1 from J, leaving 9 bases between them. CDR3 protein: CSAGPASYEQYF. CDR3 bases: TGCAGTGCTGGACCAGCTTCCTACGAGCAGTACTTC.

This clonotype was counted ten times or more. The chain combines TRBV19 with TRBJ2-3, with TRBD1 matching over 10 bases. Germline CDR1 LNHDA, CDR2 SQIVND (reference sequence). J lost 1 base, V lost 6 bases, and 10 bases had no gene match. This CDR3 contains 17 residues. The chain's CDR3 is CASSPTRQGAGTDTQYF. The CDR3 DNA follows: TGTGCCAGTAGCCCAACCCGACAGGGGGCGGGCACAGATACGCAGTATTTT. Combining the CDR3 with reference TRBV19 and TRBJ2-3 gives the whole variable domain DGGITQSPKYLFRKEGQNVTLSCEQNLNHDAMYWYRQDPGQGLRLIYYSQIVNDFQKGDIAEGYSVSREKKESFPLTVTSAQKNPTAFYLCASSPTRQGAGTDTQYFGPGTRLTVL.

About this clonotype: One end of the junction does not line up with germline, which may come from a read error. V usage is TRBV24-1 and J usage is TRBJ1-2; D is uncertain. The CDR3 consists of 9 residues. CDR1 and CDR2 from the germline V gene are KGHDR and SFDVKD. The CDR3 bases are TGTGCCACTAGTGATGGCTACACCTTC. This encodes CATSDGYTF.

A few counts support this clonotype. V is TRBV11-2 and J is TRBJ2-4, with unresolved D. The CDR3 is 14 residues long. Between the trimmed V and J ends, which lost 7 bases and 0 bases, there was a span of 10 bases. CDR1 is SGHAT, CDR2 FQNNGV, per germline. The CDR3 DNA reads as TGTGCCAGCAAGGTCAGCTTAGCCAAAAACATTCAGTACTTC. Its protein product is CASKVSLAKNIQYF.

This clonotype was recorded many times. The chain is built from TRBV7-2 and TRBJ2-5; D perhaps matches TRBD2 (6 bases). This CDR3 is built from 14 residues. Deletions cut 7 bases from V and 2 bases from J, with 14 bases between. Germline V gene lookup returns CDR1 SGHTA and CDR2 FQGNSA. CDR3 sequence: CASTPGSGQETQYF. The CDR3 bases are TGTGCCAGCACCCCGGGGAGCGGGCAAGAGACCCAGTACTTC.

This clonotype occurred many times. The genes are TRBV28 and TRBJ1-1, with D tentatively TRBD1 (6 bases). The CDR3 is 16 residues long. Trimming pared 2 bases from V and 6 bases from J, leaving 19 bases between. The germline V gene has CDR1 MDHEN and CDR2 SYDVKM. The CDR3 reads CASSLLPGQKASEAFF. CDR3 nucleotide sequence: TGTGCCAGCAGTTTACTCCCGGGACAAAAGGCTTCTGAAGCTTTCTTT.

This clonotype was detected only a few times. The rearrangement joins TRBV12-3 or TRBV12-4 to TRBJ1-1, with 11 bases identical to TRBD1. V lost 1 base and J lost 4; bases outside the gene matches: 14. The CDR3 runs to 19 residues. The CDR3 nucleotides read TGTGCCAGCAGTTTAGGGCGGACAGGGGGCTTCGCGGGGCTCACTGAAGCTTTCTTT. It codes for CASSLGRTGGFAGLTEAFF.

The rearrangement links TRBV19 to TRBJ1-1; no firm D call. The CDR3 length is 13 residues. V shed 7 bases and J shed 1 base, with 10 bases lying between them. Germline values: CDR1 LNHDA, CDR2 SQIVND (reference sequence). CDR3 in amino acids: CASTSNQNTEAFF. CDR3 coding DNA: TGTGCCAGTACAAGTAATCAGAACACTGAAGCTTTCTTT.

This clonotype was counted only a few times. The chain combines TRBV5-6 with TRBJ2-3; D call uncertain. There are 14 residues in the CDR3. In germline, CDR1 is SGHDT, CDR2 YYEEEE. The V gene lost 0 bases and the J gene lost 3 bases, with 8 bases spanning the gap. CDR3 DNA sequence: TGTGCCAGCAGCTTGGGCGAGTGGACAGATACGCAGTATTTT. Its translation: CASSLGEWTDTQYF.

This clonotype occurred many times. The V and J genes are TRBV3-1 and TRBJ2-7, with D uncertain. The V end was cut by 0 bases, the J end by 3 bases, with 3 bases between. Per germline, CDR1 LGHDT and CDR2 YNNKEL (reference sequence). The CDR3 is 12 residues long. The CDR3 protein is CASSQDLYEQYF. CDR3 sequence (DNA): TGTGCCAGCAGCCAAGACCTCTACGAGCAGTACTTC.

This clonotype was observed many times. V and J are TRBV27 and TRBJ1-5; D is possibly TRBD1 (6 bases). This CDR3 region has 19 residues. Germline V CDR1 and CDR2: MNHEY, SMNVEV (reference sequence). The V and J ends lost 1 base and 4 bases respectively, with 23 bases between them. CDR3 loop: CASSLLGGGAGGGNQPQHF. The CDR3 region has the DNA TGTGCCAGCAGTTTATTGGGGGGGGGCGCGGGCGGGGGGAATCAGCCCCAGCATTTT.

The chain links TRBV18 to TRBJ2-2; D gene ambiguous. With 3 bases removed from V and 2 bases from J, the gap between germline ends came to 7 bases. The CDR3 spans 14 residues. Germline V gene data show CDR1 as KGHSH and CDR2 as LQKENI. The CDR3 bases are TGTGCCAGCTCACCGCCGACAAACACCGGGGAGCTGTTTTTT. Translating it yields CASSPPTNTGELFF. Full variable domain (outside the CDR3, taken from reference TRBV18 and TRBJ2-2): NAGVMQNPRHLVRRRGQEARLRCSPMKGHSHVYWYRQLPEEGLKFMVYLQKENIIDESGMPKERFSAEFPKEGPSILRIQQVVRGDSAAYFCASSPPTNTGELFFGEGSRLTVL.

This clonotype was seen many times. The chain carries TRBV5-1 and TRBJ1-1; 8 positions agree with TRBD1. The CDR3 is 14 amino acids. The V and J ends lost 4 bases and 4 bases, in that order; junction bases with no gene match: 6. Looked up from germline, CDR1 is SGHRS and CDR2 is YFSETQ. The CDR3 DNA reads as TGCGCCAGCAGCCAAGCACAGGGGGGCACTGAAGCTTTCTTT. This encodes CASSQAQGGTEAFF. Full variable domain (rest looked up from reference TRBV5-1 and TRBJ1-1): KAGVTQTPRYLIKTRGQQVTLSCSPISGHRSVSWYQQTPGQGLQFLFEYFSETQRNKGNFPGRFSGRQFSNSRSEMNVSTLELGDSALYLCASSQAQGGTEAFFGQGTRLTVV.